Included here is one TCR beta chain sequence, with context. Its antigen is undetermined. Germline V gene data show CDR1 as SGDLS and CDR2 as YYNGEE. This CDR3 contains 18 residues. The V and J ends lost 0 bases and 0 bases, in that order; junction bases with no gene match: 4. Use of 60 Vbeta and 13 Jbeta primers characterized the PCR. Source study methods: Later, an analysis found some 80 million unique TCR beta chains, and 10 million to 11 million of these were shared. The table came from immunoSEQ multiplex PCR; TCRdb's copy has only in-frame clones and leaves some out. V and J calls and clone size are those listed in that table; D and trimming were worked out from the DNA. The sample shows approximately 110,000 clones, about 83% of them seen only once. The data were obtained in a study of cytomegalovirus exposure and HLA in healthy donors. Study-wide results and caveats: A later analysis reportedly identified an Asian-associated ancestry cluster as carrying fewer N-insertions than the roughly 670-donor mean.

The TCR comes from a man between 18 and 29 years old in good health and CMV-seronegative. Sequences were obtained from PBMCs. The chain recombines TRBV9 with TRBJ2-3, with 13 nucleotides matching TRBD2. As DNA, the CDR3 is TGTGCCAGCAGCGTAGAACTAGCGGGAGGGGTGAGCACAGATACGCAGTATTTT. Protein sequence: CASSVELAGGVSTDTQYF. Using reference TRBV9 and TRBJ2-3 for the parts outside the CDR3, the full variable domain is DSGVTQTPKHLITATGQRVTLRCSPRSGDLSVYWYQQSLDQGLQFLIQYYNGEERAKGNILERFSAQQFPDLHSELNLSSLELGDSALYFCASSVELAGGVSTDTQYFGPGTRLTVL.